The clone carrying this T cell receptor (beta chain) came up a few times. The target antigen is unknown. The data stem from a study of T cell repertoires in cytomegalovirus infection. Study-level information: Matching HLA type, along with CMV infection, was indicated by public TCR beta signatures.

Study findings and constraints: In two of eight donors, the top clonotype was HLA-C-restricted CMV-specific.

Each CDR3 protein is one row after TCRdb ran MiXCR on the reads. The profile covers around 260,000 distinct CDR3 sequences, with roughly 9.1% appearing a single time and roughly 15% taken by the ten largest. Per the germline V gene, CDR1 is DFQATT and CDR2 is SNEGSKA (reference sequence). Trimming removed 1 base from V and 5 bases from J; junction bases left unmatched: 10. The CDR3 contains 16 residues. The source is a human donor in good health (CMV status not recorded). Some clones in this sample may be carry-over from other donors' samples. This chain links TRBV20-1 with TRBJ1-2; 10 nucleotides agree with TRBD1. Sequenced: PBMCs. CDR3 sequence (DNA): TGCAGTGCTAGAGGTGTACCGGGACAGGGGCTATATGGCTACACCTTC. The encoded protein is CSARGVPGQGLYGYTF.